This TCR beta chain comes out of a study of cytomegalovirus exposure and HLA in healthy donors (dated by TCRdb to the late 2010s). Regarding the complete study: An earlier analysis of approximately 550 of the donors reported roughly 300 Gb of sequence data and around 120 million unique TCR beta sequences from some 180 million T cells. HLA typing covered class I and class II loci at four-digit resolution. In a later analysis, previously published TCR beta repertoires from 670 or so donors were re-analyzed and high-resolution HLA genotyping was added so that TCR occurrence patterns could be studied. The study combined high-throughput TCR immunosequencing, statistical association of individual TCRs with disease status, and machine learning to predict cytomegalovirus infection status. Donor age, sex, ethnicity and CMV serostatus were collected together with the repertoire data. Across about 380 genotyped donors of the cohort, an average of approximately 240,000 unique TCR beta nucleotide sequences per donor were sequenced, and approximately 17% of those sequences were non-productive. The later analysis used no new phenotypic data to find candidate immune exposures, relying instead on TCR beta sequences and their occurrence across donors. The number of donors typed differed by locus, with roughly 629-640 for A, B, C, DRB1 and DQB1, approximately 500 for DQA1, approximately 570 for DPA1, and about 450 for DPB1. Roughly 310 gigabases of sequencing data and some 85 million unique TCR sequences were included in an early release covering several hundred HLA-typed donors. In addition to the first cohort of 666 subjects, a separate validation cohort of approximately 130 different subjects was used. The study used immunosequencing to profile the T cell repertoires of more than 650 subjects and linked those repertoires to cytomegalovirus serostatus. Among the roughly 430 genotyped donors, around 81% belonged to the genetic ancestry cluster associated with self-reported Caucasian donors. All discovery cohort repertoires had been generated using a single sequencing platform. A later genetic analysis used genome-wide SNP genotypes for about 60% of the 666 donors, treating that subset as a discovery cohort. An earlier analysis of several hundred of the donors used high-throughput TCR beta sequencing to judge whether each TCR beta V gene segment behaved as functional or pseudogenic. The study aimed to test whether signatures of past pathogen exposure could be identified by cataloging public T cell receptors. Roughly 5 DR-DQ haplotypes were treated as single units for association and clustering because of strong linkage in the cohort.

Worth noting for this clone: There is no known antigen for this receptor. Base qualities are not at hand, and no much larger clone is one base apart.

What the work shows at the level of the full study, not this receptor alone: When HLA alleles, especially DR and DQ, strongly co-occurred, TCR associations were difficult to assign to individual alleles. The authors suggested that the approach could potentially be generalized to other disease states and immunological phenotypes. Seventeen rarely observed V segments, including chromosome 9 orphons, were excluded from the earlier analysis of approximately 500 of the donors because counts were too low. In this cohort, only TCR beta chains were sequenced, and detectable features were limited by the absence of alpha or paired-chain data. An earlier analysis of 587 of the donors showed that most TCR beta V segments appeared in productive rearrangements either about 90% or about 30% of the time, which broadly matched IMGT annotations. Presence/absence analyses assumed roughly uniform sequencing depth across donors, an assumption that may not hold. A cluster of highly shared sequence variants was judged likely to represent a technical artifact of the sequencing pipeline. Across donors, most TCR sequences were observed very rarely, whereas some public TCRs were present in many individuals. A total of fewer than 200 TCR beta chains were listed by the study as associated with cytomegalovirus. A few of the identified cytomegalovirus-associated TCR beta chains were confirmed in vitro to be specific for cytomegalovirus antigens. Compared with the roughly 600-donor mean, donors in an Asian-associated ancestry cluster had fewer N-insertions in productive TCRs, according to a later genetic analysis. A further reported finding was that TCR beta sequences accurately predicted the HLA-A and HLA-B alleles for most subjects in the first cohort. Specific HLA alleles were associated with 16,951 TCR beta sequences at a false discovery rate of 0.05 in a later analysis. Linkage disequilibrium might explain the correlated functional status among segregating V segments, but an unknown experimental factor could not be excluded. Because some donors lacked HLA typing at each locus, the association tests relied only on the typed subset. V-gene and J-gene trimming of TCR beta chains was associated with a missense DCLRE1C variant in a later genetic analysis, and the association was replicated in an independent cohort. In both the original and validation cohorts, the classifier was reported to diagnose cytomegalovirus status with high specificity and sensitivity. For the cohort, immune exposure information was limited to CMV serostatus. In a later analysis, the rate of TCR association differed among HLA loci, with DRB1 alleles having the most associated TCRs and HLA-C alleles having the fewest. A later analysis found that HLA-associated TCR beta chains were more clonally expanded and had lower generation probabilities than equally common non-associated chains. According to a later analysis, most CMV-associated TCR beta chains appeared to be HLA-restricted, and the HLA associations seemed to be driven largely by CMV exposure. A later analysis reported that several top co-occurrence clusters appeared linked to parvovirus B19, influenza, CMV and Epstein-Barr virus.

The cohort consisted of 600 to 750 healthy bone marrow donors. At the time of sampling, every cohort member was nominally healthy, though immune exposures that went unrecorded were likely present. The donor was CMV seronegative and belonged to the group of over 350 seronegative cohort members. A peripheral blood sample was provided by each donor, and peripheral blood mononuclear cells were used for TCR beta sequencing. Genomic DNA extraction from the blood cell samples was performed with the Qiagen DNeasy Blood Extraction Kit. The library was obtained by the immunoSEQ multiplex PCR assay. A mixture of 60 forward primers for TCR Vbeta segments and 13 reverse primers for TCR Jbeta segments was used in the multiplex PCR. A multiplex PCR assay on genomic DNA amplified the CDR3 region of rearranged TCR beta genes. The Illumina HiSeq System was used to sequence the amplified TCR beta libraries as 87-base-pair reads. The paper's processing steps were these. Across the 670 or so repertoires, a later analysis counted 80 million or so unique TCR beta chains, roughly 11 million of which were shared by at least two donors. Raw reads were error-corrected and collapsed into unique sequences by a nearest-neighbor algorithm in which closely related sequences were merged to remove PCR and sequencing errors. CDR3 sequences were aligned to IMGT reference sequences to assign V, D and J gene segments. For a sequence to be retained, a match of at least six nucleotides was required to both a V gene segment and a J gene segment. A rearrangement was called productive if the CDR3 had no stop codons and remained in frame with V and J, and every other rearrangement was called non-productive. Following IMGT convention, CDR3 was defined as the stretch from the second conserved V-encoded cysteine up to the conserved J-encoded phenylalanine. The earlier analysis of 587 of the donors excluded sequences that lacked an unambiguous match to a single V gene segment. An earlier analysis of fewer than 750 of the donors called V segments functional above 56.7% productive rearrangements and segregating when the between-donor standard deviation exceeded 5%. A statistical classification framework was built to diagnose cytomegalovirus status from the catalog of TCR beta chain sequences. In a later analysis, TCR nucleotide sequences were compared against IMGT/GENE-DB human TR gene sequences so that V and J genes could be assigned. In a later analysis, CDR3 sequences and most-parsimonious VDJ recombination scenarios were assigned using the TCRdist pipeline. In a later analysis, each TCR beta chain was defined by its CDR3 amino acid sequence together with its V-gene family, and reads without a unique V-gene family were excluded. To address suspected cross-contamination and a sequencing artifact, a later analysis removed around 600 highly shared, low-generation-probability nucleotide sequences. In a later analysis, a clonal expansion index was calculated for each public chain from normalized within-repertoire ranks of inferred template counts. In a later analysis, generation probabilities were computed with a VDJ recombination model fitted to out-of-frame rearrangements, and the resulting probabilities were checked against IGoR. Hypergeometric tests were used in a later analysis to score TCR-TCR, TCR-HLA and TCR-CMV co-occurrence, with a repertoire-size bias correction applied to the TCR pairs. In a later analysis, false discovery rates were estimated by permuting HLA or CMV assignments 20 times. A later analysis grouped co-occurring TCRs with DBSCAN, adding TCRdist sequence similarity when clustering within HLA-allele-positive subsets. Co-occurrence clustering excluded repertoires with fewer than 30,000 or more than 120,000 public chains, plus five with anomalous nucleotide sharing. Drawn from immuneACCESS, this table holds only the in-frame rearrangements with V and J called that TCRdb kept. Clones are partly lost; checked studies trace under half to an unresolved V gene and leave the rest unexplained. V, J and clone size are those of that table, while D and trimming were read from the DNA. The sample includes around 170,000 clones, with more than 70% observed a single time. The leading ten clones occupy about 1.6% of the sample.

Sequencing was carried out using PBMCs. This receptor was taken from a girl aged 10-17 years in good health and CMV-seronegative.

DNA sequence: TGTGCCAGCGGGAGTGGCACAGATACGCAGTATTTT. Translation gives CASGSGTDTQYF. The chain is made from TRBV11-3 and TRBJ2-3, with a tentative D gene TRBD2 over 5 matching bases. CDR1 SGHNT and CDR2 YENEEA are derived from the germline V gene. The junction shows trimming of 8 bases on V and 1 base on J, plus 7 bases between the germline ends. The CDR3 numbers 12 residues from cysteine through phenylalanine. CDR3 DNA is the only sequence kept; it has 36 bases, read in frame from the first base.